The 27 T cell receptor beta chains presented below share a single source sample, sequenced in a study of shared clonotypes between healthy human individuals. Only in-frame clones appear in the TCRdb table, and some are missing; sequencing was by immunoSEQ multiplex PCR. The table lists hundreds of thousands of clones, approximately 79% of them singletons. Input material: memory CD4+ T cells sorted from blood. Regarding subset: CD45RA-negative fraction. These receptors were taken from a woman in her 30s in good health.

The chain has TRBV5-8 and TRBJ1-3; 7 bases line up with TRBD1. With V trimmed by 4 bases and J by 7 bases, 14 bases remained unmatched. The CDR3 spans 16 residues. The germline V gene has CDR1 SGHTS and CDR2 YDEGEE. The DNA of the CDR3 is TGTGCCAGCAGCCCTACAGGGGTTAAGAGGAGGAACACCATATATTTT. This sequence encodes CASSPTGVKRRNTIYF.

The rearrangement uses TRBV7-2 and TRBJ2-7, with 7 positions matching TRBD1. Germline V CDR1 and CDR2: SGHTA, FQGNSA. The CDR3 is 14 residues long. Trimming cost V 5 bases and J 6 bases; bases outside gene matches: 10. CDR3 sequence (DNA): TGTGCCAGCAGCCCAGCAGGTAGGGGGCGCGAGCAGTACTTC. Translation: CASSPAGRGREQYF. The full variable domain, with the rest looked up from reference TRBV7-2 and TRBJ2-7, is GAGVSQSPSNKVTEKGKDVELRCDPISGHTALYWYRQSLGQGLEFLIYFQGNSAPDKSGLPSDRFSAERTGGSVSTLTIQRTQQEDSAVYLCASSPAGRGREQYFGPGTRLTVT.

V and J are TRBV6-8 and TRBJ2-7; TRBD2 aligns across 7 bases. Germline assignment: CDR1 MNHGY and CDR2 SAAAGT. This CDR3 contains 18 residues. Unmatched junction bases numbered 17, after V lost 6 bases and J lost 0 bases. The CDR3 region is CASSLVHPSGGHSYEQYF. The CDR3 region has the DNA TGTGCCAGCAGCCTAGTTCACCCCTCGGGAGGCCACTCCTACGAGCAGTACTTC.

The chain joins TRBV15 to TRBJ1-5; 9 bases fit TRBD1. V dropped 0 bases and J dropped 0; count of bases not matched to a gene: 15. Per the germline V gene, CDR1 is LNHNV and CDR2 is YYDKDF (reference sequence). The CDR3 spans 21 residues. CDR3 in DNA: TGTGCCACCAGCAGAGATTCAGTAGAGACAGGGGGTTATTATAGCAATCAGCCCCAGCATTTT. Protein product: CATSRDSVETGGYYSNQPQHF. The variable domain in full, completed from reference TRBV15 and TRBJ1-5, reads DAMVIQNPRYQVTQFGKPVTLSCSQTLNHNVMYWYQQKSSQAPKLLFHYYDKDFNNEADTPDNFQSRRPNTSFCFLDIRSPGLGDTAMYLCATSRDSVETGGYYSNQPQHFGDGTRLSIL.

This chain links TRBV5-4 with TRBJ2-2; 7 bases agree with TRBD1. J was trimmed by 0 bases and V by 0 bases; bases with no gene match: 2. The CDR3 consists of 16 residues. CDR1 and CDR2 (germline): SGHNT, YYREEE (reference sequence). CDR3 in amino acids: CASSLVQGANTGELFF. In DNA, the CDR3 is TGTGCCAGCAGCTTGGTCCAGGGGGCGAACACCGGGGAGCTGTTTTTT.

J is TRBJ1-6 and V is TRBV6-4; unclear D gene. The germline gives CDR1 MRHNA, CDR2 SNTAGT. V was clipped by 2 bases and J by 7 bases, with 9 bases between them. This CDR3 contains 14 residues. CDR3 DNA sequence: TGTGCCAGCAGTGACGGACTGACAAATTCACCCCTCCACTTT. As protein: CASSDGLTNSPLHF.

V gene TRBV2 combines with J gene TRBJ2-7, with D perhaps matching TRBD1 or TRBD2 (7 bases each). The CDR3 consists of 17 residues. Trimming removed 7 bases from V and 0 bases from J, with 22 bases in between. CDR1 is SNHLY, CDR2 FYNNEI, per germline. The CDR3 loop reads CASTRDSVPSGSYEQYF. Here the CDR3 DNA reads TGTGCCAGCACCCGGGACAGCGTACCTAGCGGCTCCTACGAGCAGTACTTC.

This CDR3 is CASGELAGGGKNIQYF. Written as DNA, the CDR3 is TGTGCCAGCGGAGAACTAGCGGGAGGGGGCAAAAACATTCAGTACTTC. V gene TRBV28 combines with J gene TRBJ2-4; 13 bases are a match to TRBD2. The CDR3 totals 16 residues. The V segment lost 8 bases and the J segment 3 bases; nucleotides outside the gene matches: 7. Germline V gene sequence: CDR1 MDHEN, CDR2 SYDVKM.

The V gene is TRBV2, the J gene TRBJ1-1, with 7 bases aligning to TRBD1. Trimming removed 6 bases from V and 11 bases from J; junction bases left unmatched: 9. Germline CDR1 is SNHLY and CDR2 is FYNNEI. CDR3 size: 12 residues. The CDR3 region has the DNA TGTGCCAGCAGAGTAAAGGGGGCGGAGGCTTTCTTT. Amino acid sequence: CASRVKGAEAFF.

The J gene is TRBJ2-7, the V gene TRBV18; D perhaps matches TRBD1 (5 bases). CDR3 length: 13 amino acids. In germline, CDR1 is KGHSH, CDR2 LQKENI. V gave up 2 bases and J gave up 12 bases, with 17 bases separating them. The CDR3 protein is CASSPGSQGSRYF. DNA of the CDR3: TGTGCCAGCTCACCAGGATCGCAGGGATCCAGGTACTTC. The entire variable domain, with the rest obtained from reference TRBV18 and TRBJ2-7, is as follows: NAGVMQNPRHLVRRRGQEARLRCSPMKGHSHVYWYRQLPEEGLKFMVYLQKENIIDESGMPKERFSAEFPKEGPSILRIQQVVRGDSAAYFCASSPGSQGSRYFGPGTRLTVT.

This clone was counted between two and nine times. Other DNA sequences from this sample encode an identical CDR3 as well. V usage is TRBV28 and J usage is TRBJ1-5; D gene uncertain. The CDR3 runs 13 residues. Germline CDR1 MDHEN, CDR2 SYDVKM. Trimming left V 6 bases short and J 0 bases short, with 6 bases between. The CDR3 region has the DNA TGTGCCAGCAGCCTATATAGCAATCAGCCCCAGCATTTT. It translates to CASSLYSNQPQHF.

The genes are TRBV28 and TRBJ1-2; TRBD1 aligns across 9 bases. Germline V CDR1 and CDR2: MDHEN, SYDVKM. V dropped 3 bases and J dropped 2; count of bases not matched to a gene: 7. There are 16 residues in the CDR3. This CDR3 is CASSLNTQGANYGYTF. Written as DNA, the CDR3 is TGTGCCAGCAGTTTGAACACACAGGGGGCGAACTATGGCTACACCTTC.

The genes are TRBV5-1 and TRBJ2-5, with a possible D match to TRBD2 (6 bases). The CDR3 has 16 residues. CDR1 SGHRS and CDR2 YFSETQ come from the germline V gene. Trimming took off 1 base at V and 7 bases at J, with 20 bases between the two ends. CDR3 residues: CASSLPSGGASGTQYF. The CDR3 DNA is TGCGCCAGCAGCTTGCCCTCTGGCGGGGCCTCCGGGACCCAGTACTTC.

This clone was seen just once. The chain joins TRBV5-1 to TRBJ2-1, with TRBD2 identical over 11 bases. The CDR3 consists of 13 residues. Germline V gene sequence: CDR1 SGHRS, CDR2 YFSETQ. The ends lost 5 bases at V and 9 bases at J; junction bases unmatched: 4. The CDR3: CASSTSGSGEQFF. The CDR3 DNA reads as TGCGCCAGCAGTACTAGCGGGAGTGGTGAGCAGTTCTTC.

J is TRBJ1-1 and V is TRBV5-6; no firm D call. V lost 4 bases, J lost 5 bases, and 12 bases lay in between. There are 13 residues in the CDR3. CDR1 is SGHDT, CDR2 YYEEEE, per germline. CDR3 in amino acids: CASSQMAGTEAFF. As DNA, the CDR3 is TGTGCCAGCAGCCAAATGGCGGGGACTGAAGCTTTCTTT.

This clone came up a few times. The rearrangement uses TRBV6-1 and TRBJ1-3, with D unclear. CDR1 is MNHNS and CDR2 is SASEGT in the germline V gene. V lost 2 bases and J lost 0, with 8 bases in between. The CDR3 covers 15 residues. CDR3 DNA sequence: TGTGCCAGCAGTGAAAACCGCAACTCTGGAAACACCATATATTTT. Amino acid sequence: CASSENRNSGNTIYF.

This clone has just a few counts. CDR3 sequence reads: CASKGEGKSEQYF. The CDR3 DNA sequence: TGTGCCAGTAAGGGGGAGGGAAAGAGCGAGCAGTACTTC. The V gene is TRBV19, the J gene TRBJ2-7; the D gene is possibly TRBD2 (7 bases). From germline, CDR1 is LNHDA and CDR2 SQIVND (reference sequence). With 7 bases removed from V and 6 bases from J, the gap between germline ends came to 16 bases. The length of the CDR3 is 13 residues.

The V gene is TRBV6-6, the J gene TRBJ2-7; 7 bases fit TRBD1. V dropped 5 bases and J dropped 1; count of bases not matched to a gene: 2. Germline V gives CDR1 MNHNY, CDR2 SVGAGI (reference sequence). There are 13 residues in the CDR3. The CDR3 region is CASSAGGSYEQYF. The CDR3 DNA reads as TGTGCCAGCAGTGCAGGGGGTTCCTACGAGCAGTACTTC.

This clone was seen many times. This sequence joins TRBV5-1 and TRBJ2-7; 9 nucleotides line up with TRBD2. V was clipped by 5 bases and J by 7 bases; unmatched bases: 13. Germline V gene data show CDR1 as SGHRS and CDR2 as YFSETQ. The CDR3 loop spans 15 amino acids. This chain's CDR3 is CASRRLAGPEGEQYF. CDR3 DNA: TGCGCCAGCAGGCGGCTAGCGGGGCCGGAAGGGGAGCAGTACTTC.

The V gene is TRBV5-1, the J gene TRBJ2-1, with D maybe TRBD2 (6 bases). In germline, CDR1 is SGHRS, CDR2 YFSETQ. The CDR3 contains 15 residues. Trimming left V 2 bases short and J 8 bases short, with 17 bases between. The CDR3: CASSFGTRTPDEQFF. Written as DNA, the CDR3 is TGCGCCAGCAGCTTCGGGACTCGAACCCCGGATGAGCAGTTCTTC.

This clone was counted only a few times. The sample has other DNA sequences that encode this CDR3 too. The J gene is TRBJ2-5, the V gene TRBV20-1, with 8 bases matching TRBD1. The V gene's germline CDR1 is DFQATT and CDR2 SNEGSKA (reference sequence). Losses at the gene ends were 5 bases for V and 5 bases for J; bases not matched to a gene: 1. This CDR3 spans 11 amino acids. The CDR3 is CSAWTGETQYF. The CDR3 nucleotides are TGCAGTGCTTGGACAGGGGAGACCCAGTACTTC.

DNA of the CDR3: TGTGCCAGTAGTATCGTGACAGGGGGCTCTGGAAACACCATATATTTT. Its protein product is CASSIVTGGSGNTIYF. V and J are TRBV19 and TRBJ1-3; TRBD1 aligns across 9 bases. V shed 3 bases, J shed 0 bases, and the junction held 3 bases outside the gene matches. Per the germline V gene, CDR1 is LNHDA and CDR2 is SQIVND (reference sequence). This CDR3 has 16 residues. Full variable domain (missing parts from reference TRBV19 and TRBJ1-3): DGGITQSPKYLFRKEGQNVTLSCEQNLNHDAMYWYRQDPGQGLRLIYYSQIVNDFQKGDIAEGYSVSREKKESFPLTVTSAQKNPTAFYLCASSIVTGGSGNTIYFGEGSWLTVV.

This clone was seen only once. The chain has TRBV6-6 and TRBJ2-7; 7 bases map to TRBD2. This CDR3 has 14 amino acids. Germline trimming cut 6 bases from V and 3 bases from J; bases unmatched to any gene: 8. Germline CDR1 MNHNY, CDR2 SVGAGI (reference sequence). This chain's CDR3 is CASSSRGGNYEQYF. DNA of the CDR3: TGTGCCAGCAGCTCCCGGGGAGGGAACTACGAGCAGTACTTC.

The genes are TRBV6-5 and TRBJ1-3; D not certain. CDR1 MNHEY and CDR2 SVGAGI come from the germline V gene. The CDR3 is made up of 14 amino acids. V gave up 0 bases and J gave up 2 bases, with 5 bases separating them. This chain's CDR3 is CASSYSRAGNTIYF. CDR3 sequence (DNA): TGTGCCAGCAGTTACTCTCGAGCTGGAAACACCATATATTTT.

V usage is TRBV10-1 and J usage is TRBJ2-3; TRBD2 might be the D (6 bases). From germline, CDR1 is WNHNN and CDR2 SYGVQD (reference sequence). The CDR3 covers 15 residues. Trimming took off 2 bases at V and 2 bases at J, with 11 bases between the two ends. This chain's CDR3 is CASSETGGVTDTQYF. The CDR3 DNA is TGCGCCAGCAGTGAGACGGGCGGGGTCACAGATACGCAGTATTTT.

This rearrangement joins TRBV5-6 to TRBJ1-2; 7 bases map to TRBD1. Losses at the gene ends were 7 bases for V and 3 bases for J; bases not matched to a gene: 9. The CDR3 contains 14 residues. From germline, CDR1 is SGHDT and CDR2 YYEEEE. CDR3 coding DNA: TGTGCCAGCCTCAGACAGGGCCGGGACTATGGCTACACCTTC. Its protein is CASLRQGRDYGYTF. Looking up the rest from reference TRBV5-6 and TRBJ1-2 gives the full variable domain: DAGVTQSPTHLIKTRGQQVTLRCSPKSGHDTVSWYQQALGQGPQFIFQYYEEEERQRGNFPDRFSGHQFPNYSSELNVNALLLGDSALYLCASLRQGRDYGYTFGSGTRLTVV.

The rearrangement uses TRBV27 and TRBJ2-5; no clear D gene. The CDR3 is 13 amino acids. Germline CDR1 is MNHEY and CDR2 is SMNVEV (reference sequence). V lost 4 bases, J lost 0 bases, and 6 bases lay in between. The CDR3 DNA sequence: TGTGCCAGCAGTTCTCGGTACCAAGAGACCCAGTACTTC. Amino acids: CASSSRYQETQYF.